One and the same sample provided the 10 T cell receptor beta chains below, sequenced in a study of metastatic and nonmetastatic thyroid tumors (TCRdb year 2020). Before undergoing thyroid surgery, none of the patients had been given any kind of treatment. Library creation used PCR. The data were produced on an Illumina HiSeq 4000. The raw public data were reprocessed by TCRdb itself: fastp quality trimming at Q25, MiXCR clonotype calling, in-frame beta chains only. The sample table shows about 24,000 clones, and about 24% are seen once. Around 17% of the sample is in the top ten clones. The sequencing sample was made of blood. Every receptor here comes from a male donor with papillary thyroid cancer or a benign thyroid nodule (not recorded which). Some clones in this sample may be carry-over from other donors' samples.

This rearrangement joins TRBV20-1 to TRBJ2-2; perhaps TRBD2 as D (7 bases). V shed 3 bases and J shed 17 bases, with 28 bases lying between them. The CDR3 sequence is 15 residues long. The V gene's germline CDR1 is DFQATT and CDR2 SNEGSKA (reference sequence). CDR3 amino acids: CSARGGSRDTGEPFF. DNA of the CDR3: TGCAGTGCTAGGGGCGGGAGCAGGGACACCGGGGAGCCTTTTTTT.

The table lists this clone with many counts. The CDR3 reads CASLGRRSYNEQFF. The CDR3 DNA reads TGTGCCAGCCTCGGACGCCGCTCCTACAATGAGCAGTTCTTC. The V gene is TRBV2, the J gene TRBJ2-1; D not certain. The CDR3 runs to 14 residues. Trimming stripped 8 bases from V and 0 bases from J, with 11 bases between. Per the germline V gene, CDR1 is SNHLY and CDR2 is FYNNEI.

This clone was picked up many times. Being one base from a much bigger clone, this may be a read error. The chain combines TRBV5-1 with TRBJ2-1; TRBD2 matches at 9 bases. CDR1 and CDR2 (germline): SGHRS, YFSETQ. This CDR3 has 19 amino acids. V dropped 4 bases and J dropped 5; count of bases not matched to a gene: 19. The CDR3 nucleotides read TGCGCCAGCAGCGTTAAACCTCGGGTTCTAGCGGGGACGAACAATGAGCAGTTCTTC. Translated, it gives CASSVKPRVLAGTNNEQFF. The full variable domain, in which reference TRBV5-1 and TRBJ2-1 provide the parts outside the CDR3, is KAGVTQTPRYLIKTRGQQVTLSCSPISGHRSVSWYQQTPGQGLQFLFEYFSETQRNKGNFPGRFSGRQFSNSRSEMNVSTLELGDSALYLCASSVKPRVLAGTNNEQFFGPGTRLTVL.

This clone was counted at least ten times. The chain uses TRBV7-3 and TRBJ2-5, with 7 bases fitting TRBD1. The CDR3 runs to 15 residues. The V segment lost 5 bases and the J segment 2 bases; nucleotides outside the gene matches: 8. The germline V gene encodes CDR1 SGHTA and CDR2 FQGTGA. In DNA form, the CDR3 reads TGTGCCAGCAGCCTCGGGACAGAAACTCAAGAGACCCAGTACTTC. Residues: CASSLGTETQETQYF. Drawing the rest from reference TRBV7-3 and TRBJ2-5, the complete variable domain is GAGVSQTPSNKVTEKGKYVELRCDPISGHTALYWYRQSLGQGPEFLIYFQGTGAADDSGLPNDRFFAVRPEGSVSTLKIQRTERGDSAVYLCASSLGTETQETQYFGPGTRLLVL.

This clone was detected only a few times. The J gene is TRBJ1-5, the V gene TRBV25-1; possibly TRBD1 for D (5 bases). Germline loops: CDR1 MGHDK, CDR2 SYGVNS. The V gene lost 3 bases and the J gene lost 4 bases, with 7 bases spanning the gap. There are 13 residues in the CDR3. The CDR3 sequence is CASSDRDNQPQHF. CDR3 DNA: TGTGCCAGCAGTGACAGGGATAATCAGCCCCAGCATTTT.

The chain employs TRBV15 and TRBJ2-7; 7 bases map to TRBD1. V gave up 9 bases and J gave up 7 bases; unmatched junction bases: 12. The CDR3 spans 13 residues. Germline-derived CDR1 and CDR2 are LNHNV and YYDKDF (reference sequence). The CDR3 DNA is TGTGCCACGTCCGGGACAGTTTTAGGAGAGCAGTACTTC. Its protein product is CATSGTVLGEQYF.

In its sample, this clone was seen many times. The gene calls are TRBV3-1 and TRBJ2-5; 8 nucleotides line up with TRBD1. V dropped 0 bases and J dropped 7; count of bases not matched to a gene: 7. Germline lookup yields CDR1 LGHDT and CDR2 YNNKEL (reference sequence). The CDR3 has 15 amino acids. CDR3 DNA sequence: TGTGCCAGCAGCCAAGAAGGCAGGGGGCAGGGGACCCAGTACTTC. Amino acids: CASSQEGRGQGTQYF.

This clone qualifies as medium-sized. The V gene is TRBV6-2 or TRBV6-3, the J gene TRBJ2-7; maybe TRBD1 (5 bases). The CDR3 is 12 amino acids. V was cut by 6 bases and J by 5 bases, with 11 bases left in between. From germline, CDR1 is MNHEY and CDR2 SVGEGT. CDR3 nucleotides: TGTGCCAGCAGGATAGGGGTCCACGAGCAGTACTTC. It yields the protein CASRIGVHEQYF.

J is TRBJ1-2 and V is TRBV7-8; 11 bases map to TRBD1. Germline V gene data show CDR1 as SGHVS and CDR2 as FQNEAQ. Trimming took 3 bases from V and 5 from J; bases not matched to a gene: 14. The CDR3 runs 18 residues. CDR3 loop: CASSLRSGTGGARYGYTF. The CDR3 coding sequence is TGTGCCAGCAGCTTGCGGAGCGGGACAGGGGGGGCCCGGTATGGCTACACCTTC.

This chain connects TRBV10-3 to TRBJ1-4, with a possible D match to TRBD1 (5 bases). Trimming stripped 2 bases from V and 7 bases from J, with 8 bases between. The CDR3 totals 13 residues. Germline values: CDR1 ENHRY, CDR2 SYGVKD. CDR3 in DNA: TGTGCCATCAGTGAGCAGGGAGTTGAAAAACTGTTTTTT. It is translated as CAISEQGVEKLFF.